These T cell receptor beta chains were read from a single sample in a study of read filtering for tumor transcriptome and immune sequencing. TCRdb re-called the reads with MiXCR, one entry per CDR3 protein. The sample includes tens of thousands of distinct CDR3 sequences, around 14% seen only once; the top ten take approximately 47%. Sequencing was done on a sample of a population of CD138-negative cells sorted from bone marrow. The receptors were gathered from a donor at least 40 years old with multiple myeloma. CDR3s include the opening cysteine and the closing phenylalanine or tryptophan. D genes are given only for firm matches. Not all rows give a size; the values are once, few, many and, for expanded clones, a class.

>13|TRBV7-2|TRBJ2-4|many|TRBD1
CASRKTGENIQYF
TGTGCCAGCAGGAAGACAGGGGAAAACATTCAGTACTTC
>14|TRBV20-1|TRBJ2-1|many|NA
CSARRLISYNEQFF
TGCAGTGCTAGGAGACTCATCTCCTACAATGAGCAGTTCTTC
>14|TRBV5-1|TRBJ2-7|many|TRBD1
CASRPGTGAGEQYF
TGCGCCAGCAGGCCCGGGACAGGGGCCGGTGAGCAGTACTTC
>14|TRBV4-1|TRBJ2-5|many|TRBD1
CASSQPQGAETQYF
TGCGCCAGCAGCCAACCTCAGGGGGCGGAGACCCAGTACTTC
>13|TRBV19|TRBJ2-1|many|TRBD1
CASKGATYNEQFF
TGTGCCAGTAAGGGGGCGACCTACAATGAGCAGTTCTTC
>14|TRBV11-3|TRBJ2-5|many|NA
CASSLAPGVGTQYF
TGTGCCAGCAGCTTAGCCCCTGGTGTGGGGACCCAGTACTTC
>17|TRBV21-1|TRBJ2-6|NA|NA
CASSLRDAGSGANVLTF
TGTGCCAGCAGCTTACGGGACGCAGGCTCTGGGGCCAACGTCCTGACTTTC
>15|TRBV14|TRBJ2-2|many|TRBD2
CASSQGLAGAGELFF
TGTGCCAGCAGCCAAGGACTAGCGGGAGCCGGGGAGCTGTTTTTT
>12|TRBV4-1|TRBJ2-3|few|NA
CASSQGPDTQYF
TGCGCCAGCAGCCAAGGCCCAGATACGCAGTATTTT
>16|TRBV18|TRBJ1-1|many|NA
CASSQDQGNLNTEAFF
TGTGCCAGCTCACAAGACCAGGGAAACCTGAACACTGAAGCTTTCTTT
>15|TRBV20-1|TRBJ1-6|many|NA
CSARASGGSNSPLHF
TGCAGTGCTAGAGCCTCCGGGGGTTCTAATTCACCCCTCCACTTT
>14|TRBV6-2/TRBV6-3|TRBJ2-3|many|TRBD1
CASIPGTATDTQYF
TGTGCCAGCATCCCTGGGACAGCCACAGATACGCAGTATTTT
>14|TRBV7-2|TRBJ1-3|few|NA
CASSSPNSGNTIYF
TGTGCCAGCAGCTCCCCAAACTCTGGAAACACCATATATTTT
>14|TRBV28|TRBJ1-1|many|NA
CASSFLGDDTEAFF
TGTGCCAGCAGTTTTTTAGGGGACGATACTGAAGCTTTCTTT
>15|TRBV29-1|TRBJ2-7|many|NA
CSVALGQPISYEQYF
TGCAGCGTTGCCCTGGGACAACCGATCTCCTACGAGCAGTACTTC
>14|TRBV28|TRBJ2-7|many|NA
CASSFTGSRHEQYF
TGTGCCAGCAGTTTTACCGGGAGTAGGCACGAGCAGTACTTC
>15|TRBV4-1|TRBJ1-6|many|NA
CASSQDQQGDSPLHF
TGCGCCAGCAGCCAAGATCAACAGGGAGATTCACCCCTCCACTTT
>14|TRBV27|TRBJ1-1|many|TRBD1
CASRRQGANTEAFF
TGTGCCAGCAGGCGACAGGGGGCGAACACTGAAGCTTTCTTT
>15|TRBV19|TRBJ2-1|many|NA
CASSVPGSSYNEQFF
TGTGCCAGTAGTGTCCCCGGGAGCTCCTACAATGAGCAGTTCTTC
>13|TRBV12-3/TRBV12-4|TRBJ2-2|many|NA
CASSFPDYGELFF
TGTGCCAGCAGTTTCCCGGACTACGGGGAGCTGTTTTTT
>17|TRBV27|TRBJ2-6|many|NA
CASSSANSVSGANVLTF
TGTGCCAGCAGTTCAGCCAACAGCGTCTCTGGGGCCAACGTCCTGACTTTC
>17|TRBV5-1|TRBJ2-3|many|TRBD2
CASSSGLAGGPADTQYF
TGCGCCAGCAGCTCGGGACTAGCGGGAGGGCCAGCAGATACGCAGTATTTT
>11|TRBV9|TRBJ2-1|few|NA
CASSVSDEQFF
TGTGCCAGCAGCGTCAGCGATGAGCAGTTCTTC
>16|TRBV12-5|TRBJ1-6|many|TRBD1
CASGSGQGAYNSPLHF
TGTGCTAGTGGATCCGGACAGGGCGCCTATAATTCACCCCTCCACTTT
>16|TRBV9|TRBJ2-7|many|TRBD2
CASSVGGASGTFEQYF
TGTGCCAGCAGCGTAGGAGGGGCTAGCGGGACGTTCGAGCAGTACTTC
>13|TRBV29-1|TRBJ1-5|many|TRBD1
CSVADRGNQPQHF
TGCAGCGTTGCTGACAGGGGCAATCAGCCCCAGCATTTT
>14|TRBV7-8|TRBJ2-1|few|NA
CASSLGTIDNEQFF
TGTGCCAGCAGCTTAGGGACCATCGACAATGAGCAGTTCTTC
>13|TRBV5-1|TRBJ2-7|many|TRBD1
CASSLDRGYEQYF
TGCGCCAGCAGCCTAGACAGGGGCTACGAGCAGTACTTC
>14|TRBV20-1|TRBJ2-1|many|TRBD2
CSAPTEAGNNEQFF
TGCAGTGCCCCGACTGAAGCGGGGAACAATGAGCAGTTCTTC
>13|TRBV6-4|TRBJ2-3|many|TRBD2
CASSWREGDTQYF
TGTGCCAGCAGTTGGCGGGAGGGTGATACGCAGTATTTT
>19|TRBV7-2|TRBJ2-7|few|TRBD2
CASSFYGTSGRQSSYEQYF
TGTGCCAGCAGCTTCTACGGGACTAGCGGGAGGCAGAGCTCCTACGAGCAGTACTTC
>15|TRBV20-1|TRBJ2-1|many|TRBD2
CSARDGGLESGEQFF
TGCAGTGCTAGAGATGGGGGACTAGAGAGCGGTGAGCAGTTCTTC
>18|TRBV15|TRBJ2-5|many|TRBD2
CATSSSGLAGLYQETQYF
TGTGCCACCAGCAGCTCTGGACTAGCGGGACTTTACCAAGAGACCCAGTACTTC
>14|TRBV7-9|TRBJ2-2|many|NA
CASTLTGGAGELFF
TGTGCCAGCACCCTAACTGGGGGAGCCGGGGAGCTGTTTTTT
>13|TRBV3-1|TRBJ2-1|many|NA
CASSQRSLDEQFF
TGTGCCAGCAGCCAAAGGAGTTTGGATGAGCAGTTCTTC
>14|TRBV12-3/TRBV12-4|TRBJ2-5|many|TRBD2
CASTKAGGGETQYF
TGTGCCAGCACCAAAGCGGGAGGCGGAGAGACCCAGTACTTC
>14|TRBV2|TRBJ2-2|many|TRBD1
CASKGQGATGELFF
TGTGCCAGCAAGGGACAGGGGGCTACCGGGGAGCTGTTTTTT
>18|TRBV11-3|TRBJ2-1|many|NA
CASSLGGTATYSYNEQFF
TGTGCCAGCAGCTTAGGTGGGACTGCAACTTACTCCTACAATGAGCAGTTCTTC